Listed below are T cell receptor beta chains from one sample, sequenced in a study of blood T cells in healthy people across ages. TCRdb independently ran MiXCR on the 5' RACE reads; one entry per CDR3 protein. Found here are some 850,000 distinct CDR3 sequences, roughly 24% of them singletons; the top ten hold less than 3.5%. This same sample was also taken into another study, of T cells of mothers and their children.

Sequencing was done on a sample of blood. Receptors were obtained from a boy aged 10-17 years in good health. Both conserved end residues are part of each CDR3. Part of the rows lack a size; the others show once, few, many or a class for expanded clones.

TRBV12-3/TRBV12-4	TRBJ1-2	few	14	CASAPPGWNYGYTF
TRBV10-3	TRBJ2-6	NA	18	CAISQSGQGASGANVLTF
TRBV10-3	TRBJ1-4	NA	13	CAIRNDRDEKLFF
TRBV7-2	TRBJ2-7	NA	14	CASSLGISYYEQYF
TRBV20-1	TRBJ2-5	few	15	CSATFLRGYQETQYF
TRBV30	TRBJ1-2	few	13	CAWSNLGGVGYTF
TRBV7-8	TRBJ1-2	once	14	CASSFDTLNYGYTF
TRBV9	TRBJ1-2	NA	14	CASSVDRSNYGYTF
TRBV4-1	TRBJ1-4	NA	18	CASSQGGTGGAANEKLFF
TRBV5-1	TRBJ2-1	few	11	CASSARDKEFF
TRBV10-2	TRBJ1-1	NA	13	CASSDRGLTEAFF
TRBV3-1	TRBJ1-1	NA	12	CASRQAEGSAFF
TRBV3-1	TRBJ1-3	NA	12	CASSERGNTIYF
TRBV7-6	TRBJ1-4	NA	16	CASSRPTGTGDEKLFF
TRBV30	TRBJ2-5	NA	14	CAWSVDSGQETQYF
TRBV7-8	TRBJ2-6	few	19	CASSSLPQGAFSGANVLTF
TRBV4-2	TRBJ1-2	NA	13	CASSQDEVYGYTF
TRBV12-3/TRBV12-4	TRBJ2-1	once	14	CASSLRGENNEQFF
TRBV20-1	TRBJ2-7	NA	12	CSANPIGFEQYF
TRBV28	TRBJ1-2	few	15	CASSLTRESYYGYTF
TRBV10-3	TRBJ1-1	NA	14	CAISDRGTRRRAFF
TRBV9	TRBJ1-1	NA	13	CASSVAVGTEAFF
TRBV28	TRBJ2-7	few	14	CASSKVLGPYEQYF
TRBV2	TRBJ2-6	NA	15	CASPRESSGANVLTF
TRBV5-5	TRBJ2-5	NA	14	CASSPDSPQETQYF
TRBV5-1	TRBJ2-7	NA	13	CASSMDRVHEQYF
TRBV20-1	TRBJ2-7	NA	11	CSASTRDEQYF
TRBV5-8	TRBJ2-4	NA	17	CASSLLLGSGAKNIQYF
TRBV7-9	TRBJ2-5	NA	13	CASKGSAQETQYF
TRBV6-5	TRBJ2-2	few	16	CASSYTGQKDTGELFF
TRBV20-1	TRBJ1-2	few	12	CSALTINYGYTF
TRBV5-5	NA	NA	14	CASAPGREGYEQYF
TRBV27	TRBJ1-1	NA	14	CASSPPEGNTEAFF
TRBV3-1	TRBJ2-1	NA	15	CASSQGRQGHNEQFF
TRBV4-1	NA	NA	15	CASSERLGLGNEQFF
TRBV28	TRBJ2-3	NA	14	CASRSGGSTDTQYF
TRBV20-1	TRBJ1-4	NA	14	CSARRLRTNEKLFF
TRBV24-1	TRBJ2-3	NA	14	CATNEGGYFNTQYF
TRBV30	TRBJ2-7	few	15	CAWSAPRNRVYEQYF
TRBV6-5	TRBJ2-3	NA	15	CASSYSGTSGDTQYF
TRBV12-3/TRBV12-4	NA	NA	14	CASSLAPRGTEQYF
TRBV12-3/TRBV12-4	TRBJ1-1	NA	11	CASSLFREPLF
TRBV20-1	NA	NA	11	CSARVRDEQFF